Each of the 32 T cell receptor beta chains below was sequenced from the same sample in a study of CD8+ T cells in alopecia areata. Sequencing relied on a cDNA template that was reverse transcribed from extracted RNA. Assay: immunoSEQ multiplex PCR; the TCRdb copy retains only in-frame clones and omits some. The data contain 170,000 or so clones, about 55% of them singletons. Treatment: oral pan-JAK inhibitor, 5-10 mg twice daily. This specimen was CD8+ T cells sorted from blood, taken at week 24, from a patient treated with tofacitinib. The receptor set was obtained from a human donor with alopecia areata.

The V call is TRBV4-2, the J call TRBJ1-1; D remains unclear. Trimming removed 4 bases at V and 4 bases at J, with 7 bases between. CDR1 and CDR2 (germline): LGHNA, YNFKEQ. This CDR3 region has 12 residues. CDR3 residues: CASSPGSTEAFF. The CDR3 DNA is TGTGCCAGCAGCCCGGGCAGCACTGAAGCTTTCTTT.

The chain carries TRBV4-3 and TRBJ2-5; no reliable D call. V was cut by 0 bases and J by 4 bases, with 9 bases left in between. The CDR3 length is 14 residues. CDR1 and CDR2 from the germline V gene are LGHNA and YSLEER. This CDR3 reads CASSQEASRETQYF. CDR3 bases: TGCGCCAGCAGCCAAGAAGCCTCTAGAGAGACCCAGTACTTC.

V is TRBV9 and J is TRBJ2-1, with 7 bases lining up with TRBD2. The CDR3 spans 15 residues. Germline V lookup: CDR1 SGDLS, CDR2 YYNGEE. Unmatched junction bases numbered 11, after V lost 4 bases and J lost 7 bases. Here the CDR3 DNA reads TGTGCCAGCAGCCCCTATGGGGGAGGGACGAATGAGCAGTTCTTC. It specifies CASSPYGGGTNEQFF.

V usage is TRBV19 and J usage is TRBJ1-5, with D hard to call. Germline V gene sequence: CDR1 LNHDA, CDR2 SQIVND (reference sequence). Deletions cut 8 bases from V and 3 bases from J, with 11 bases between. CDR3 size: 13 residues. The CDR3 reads CASSAWLNQPQHF. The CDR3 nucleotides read TGTGCCAGTTCGGCCTGGCTCAATCAGCCCCAGCATTTT.

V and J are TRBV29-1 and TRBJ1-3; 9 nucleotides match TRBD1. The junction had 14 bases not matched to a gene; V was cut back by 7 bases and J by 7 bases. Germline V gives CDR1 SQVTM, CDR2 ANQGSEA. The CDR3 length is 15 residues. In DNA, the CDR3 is TGCAGCGCTAGGGGACAGGGCCCATCGGGTAACACCATATATTTT. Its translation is CSARGQGPSGNTIYF.

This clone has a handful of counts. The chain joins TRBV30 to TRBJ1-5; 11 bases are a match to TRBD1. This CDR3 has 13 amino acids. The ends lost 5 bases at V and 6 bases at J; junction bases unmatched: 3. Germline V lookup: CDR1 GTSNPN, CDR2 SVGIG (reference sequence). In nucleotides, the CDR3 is TGTGCCTGGGGACAGGGGGCCGGTCAGCCCCAGCATTTT. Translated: CAWGQGAGQPQHF.

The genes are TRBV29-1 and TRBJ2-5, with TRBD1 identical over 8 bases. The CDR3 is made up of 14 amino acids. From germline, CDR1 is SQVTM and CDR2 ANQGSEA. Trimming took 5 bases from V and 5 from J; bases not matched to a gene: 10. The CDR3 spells CSVQDRVPQETQYF. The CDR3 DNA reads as TGCAGCGTTCAGGACAGGGTACCCCAGGAGACCCAGTACTTC.

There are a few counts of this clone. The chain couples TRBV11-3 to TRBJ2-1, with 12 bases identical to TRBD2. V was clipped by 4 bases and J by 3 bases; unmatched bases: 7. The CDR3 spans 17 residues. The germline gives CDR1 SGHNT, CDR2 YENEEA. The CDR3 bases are TGTGCCAGCAGCTCAAGACTAGCGGGGGAGAACTACAATGAGCAGTTCTTC. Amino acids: CASSSRLAGENYNEQFF.

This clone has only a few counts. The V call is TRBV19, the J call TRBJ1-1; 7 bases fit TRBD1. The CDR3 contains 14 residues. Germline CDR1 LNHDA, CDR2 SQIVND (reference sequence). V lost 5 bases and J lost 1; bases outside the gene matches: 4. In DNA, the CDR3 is TGTGCCAGTAGTGTGACAGGGCGGAACACTGAAGCTTTCTTT. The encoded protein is CASSVTGRNTEAFF.

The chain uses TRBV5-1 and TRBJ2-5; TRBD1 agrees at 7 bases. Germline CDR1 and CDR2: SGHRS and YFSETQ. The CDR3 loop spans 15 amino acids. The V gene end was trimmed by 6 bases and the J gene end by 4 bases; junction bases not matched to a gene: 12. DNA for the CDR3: TGCGCCAGCATAGAAAGACAGGGAAGAGGAGAGACCCAGTACTTC. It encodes CASIERQGRGETQYF.

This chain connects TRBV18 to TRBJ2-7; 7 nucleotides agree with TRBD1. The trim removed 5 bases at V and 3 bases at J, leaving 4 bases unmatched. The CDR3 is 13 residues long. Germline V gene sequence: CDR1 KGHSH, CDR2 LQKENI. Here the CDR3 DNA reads TGTGCCAGCTCAGGCGGACAGGTCTACGAGCAGTACTTC. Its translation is CASSGGQVYEQYF.

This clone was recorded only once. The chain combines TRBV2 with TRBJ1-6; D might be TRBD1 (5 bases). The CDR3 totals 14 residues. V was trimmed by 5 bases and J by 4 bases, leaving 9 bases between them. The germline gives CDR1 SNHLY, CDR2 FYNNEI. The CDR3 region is CASSPGPYNSPLHF. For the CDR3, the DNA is TGTGCCAGCAGTCCAGGGCCGTATAATTCACCCCTCCACTTT.

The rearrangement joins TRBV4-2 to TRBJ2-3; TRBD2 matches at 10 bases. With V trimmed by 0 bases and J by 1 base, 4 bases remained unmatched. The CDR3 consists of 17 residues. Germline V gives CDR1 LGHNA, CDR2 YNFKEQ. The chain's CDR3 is CASSQESLAGGTDTQYF. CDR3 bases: TGTGCCAGCAGCCAAGAATCGCTAGCGGGGGGCACAGATACGCAGTATTTT.

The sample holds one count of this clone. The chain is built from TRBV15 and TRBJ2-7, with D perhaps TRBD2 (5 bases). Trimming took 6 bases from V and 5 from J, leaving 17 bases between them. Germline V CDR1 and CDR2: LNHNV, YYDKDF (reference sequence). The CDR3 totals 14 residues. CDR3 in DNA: TGTGCCACCAGGATTGGACGGGGTATGAACGAGCAGTACTTC. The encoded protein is CATRIGRGMNEQYF. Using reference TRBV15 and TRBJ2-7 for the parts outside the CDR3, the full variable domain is DAMVIQNPRYQVTQFGKPVTLSCSQTLNHNVMYWYQQKSSQAPKLLFHYYDKDFNNEADTPDNFQSRRPNTSFCFLDIRSPGLGDTAMYLCATRIGRGMNEQYFGPGTRLTVT.

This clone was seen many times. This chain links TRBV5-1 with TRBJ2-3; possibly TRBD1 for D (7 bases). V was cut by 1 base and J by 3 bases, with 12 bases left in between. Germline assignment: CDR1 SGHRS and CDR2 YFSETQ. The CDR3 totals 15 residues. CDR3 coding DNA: TGCGCCAGCAGCTTGACAGGGGAGGAAACAGATACGCAGTATTTT. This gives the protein CASSLTGEETDTQYF.

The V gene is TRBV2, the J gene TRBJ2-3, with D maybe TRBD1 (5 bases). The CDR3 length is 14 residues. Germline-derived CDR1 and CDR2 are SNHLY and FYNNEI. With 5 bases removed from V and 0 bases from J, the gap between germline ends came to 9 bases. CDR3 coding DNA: TGTGCCAGCAGTAGGCAGGGAAGCACAGATACGCAGTATTTT. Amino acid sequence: CASSRQGSTDTQYF.

The CDR3 region has the DNA TGCGCCAGCAGCACCGGGACAGGGGGCACAGATACGCAGTATTTT. Amino acids: CASSTGTGGTDTQYF. V is TRBV5-1 and J is TRBJ2-3; 10 bases line up with TRBD1. This CDR3 has 15 amino acids. Trimming removed 4 bases from V and 1 base from J; junction bases left unmatched: 3. CDR1 SGHRS and CDR2 YFSETQ come from the germline V gene.

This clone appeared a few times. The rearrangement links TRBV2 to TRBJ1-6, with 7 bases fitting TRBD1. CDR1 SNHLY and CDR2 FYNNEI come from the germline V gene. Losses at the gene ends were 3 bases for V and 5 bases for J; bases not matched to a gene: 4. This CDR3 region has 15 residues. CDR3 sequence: CASSDSGTDNSPLHF. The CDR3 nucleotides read TGTGCCAGCAGTGACTCCGGGACAGATAATTCACCCCTCCACTTT.

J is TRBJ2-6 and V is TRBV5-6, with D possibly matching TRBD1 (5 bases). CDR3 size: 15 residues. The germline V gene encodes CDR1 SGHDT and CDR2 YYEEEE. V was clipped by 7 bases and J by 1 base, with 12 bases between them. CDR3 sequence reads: CASGAFGSGANVLTF. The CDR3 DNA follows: TGTGCCAGCGGGGCCTTCGGTTCTGGGGCCAACGTCCTGACTTTC.

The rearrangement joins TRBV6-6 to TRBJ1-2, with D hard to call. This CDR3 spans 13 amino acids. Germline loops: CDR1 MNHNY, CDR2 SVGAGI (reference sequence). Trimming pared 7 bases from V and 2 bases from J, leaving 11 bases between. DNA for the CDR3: TGTGCCAGCATTGAGCATATCAACTATGGCTACACCTTC. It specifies CASIEHINYGYTF.

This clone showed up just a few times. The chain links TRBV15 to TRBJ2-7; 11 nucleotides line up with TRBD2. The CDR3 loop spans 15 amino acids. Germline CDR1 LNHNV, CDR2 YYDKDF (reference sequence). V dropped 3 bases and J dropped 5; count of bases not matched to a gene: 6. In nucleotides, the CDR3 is TGTGCCACCAGCAGTCTTGGACTAGCGGGCCACGAGCAGTACTTC. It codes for CATSSLGLAGHEQYF.

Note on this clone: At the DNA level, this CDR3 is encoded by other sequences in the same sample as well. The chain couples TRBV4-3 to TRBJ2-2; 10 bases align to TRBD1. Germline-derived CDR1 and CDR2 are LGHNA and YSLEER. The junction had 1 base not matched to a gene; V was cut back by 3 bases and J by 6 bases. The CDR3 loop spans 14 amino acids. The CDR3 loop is CASSQDRGSGELFF. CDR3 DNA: TGCGCCAGCAGCCAGGACAGGGGGTCCGGGGAGCTGTTTTTT.

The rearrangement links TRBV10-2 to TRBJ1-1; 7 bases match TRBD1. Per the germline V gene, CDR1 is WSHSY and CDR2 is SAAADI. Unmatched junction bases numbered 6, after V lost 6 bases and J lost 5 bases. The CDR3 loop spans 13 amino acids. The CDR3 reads CASSETGRTEAFF. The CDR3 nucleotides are TGCGCCAGCAGCGAGACAGGGCGAACTGAAGCTTTCTTT.

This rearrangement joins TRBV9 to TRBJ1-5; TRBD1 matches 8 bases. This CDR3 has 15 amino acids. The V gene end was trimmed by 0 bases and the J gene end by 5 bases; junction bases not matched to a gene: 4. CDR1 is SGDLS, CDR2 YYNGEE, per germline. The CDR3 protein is CASSVGQGLDQPQHF. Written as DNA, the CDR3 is TGTGCCAGCAGCGTAGGACAGGGGTTGGATCAGCCCCAGCATTTT.

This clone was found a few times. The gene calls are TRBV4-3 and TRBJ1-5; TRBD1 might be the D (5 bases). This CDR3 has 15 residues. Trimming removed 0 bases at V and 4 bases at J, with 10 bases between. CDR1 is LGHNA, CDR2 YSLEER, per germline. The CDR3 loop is CASSQDRRENQPQHF. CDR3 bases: TGCGCCAGCAGCCAAGATCGCAGGGAAAATCAGCCCCAGCATTTT.

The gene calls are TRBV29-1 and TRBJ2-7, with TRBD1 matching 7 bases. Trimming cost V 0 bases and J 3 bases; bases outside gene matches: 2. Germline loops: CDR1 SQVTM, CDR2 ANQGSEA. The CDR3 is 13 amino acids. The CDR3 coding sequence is TGCAGCGTTGAAGAAACAGGGGACTACGAGCAGTACTTC. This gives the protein CSVEETGDYEQYF.

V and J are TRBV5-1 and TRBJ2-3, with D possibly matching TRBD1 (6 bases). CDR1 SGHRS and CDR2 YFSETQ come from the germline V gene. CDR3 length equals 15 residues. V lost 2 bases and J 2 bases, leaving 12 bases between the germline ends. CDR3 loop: CASSFLGDITDTQYF. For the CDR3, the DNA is TGCGCCAGCAGCTTCCTCGGGGACATCACAGATACGCAGTATTTT. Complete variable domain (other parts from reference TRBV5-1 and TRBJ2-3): KAGVTQTPRYLIKTRGQQVTLSCSPISGHRSVSWYQQTPGQGLQFLFEYFSETQRNKGNFPGRFSGRQFSNSRSEMNVSTLELGDSALYLCASSFLGDITDTQYFGPGTRLTVL.

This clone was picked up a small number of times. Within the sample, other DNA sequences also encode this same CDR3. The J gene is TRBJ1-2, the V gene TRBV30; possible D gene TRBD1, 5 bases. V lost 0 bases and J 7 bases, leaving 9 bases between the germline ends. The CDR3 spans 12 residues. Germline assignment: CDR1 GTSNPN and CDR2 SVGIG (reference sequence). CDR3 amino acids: CAWSVGGAGYTF. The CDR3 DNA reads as TGTGCCTGGAGTGTAGGTGGGGCTGGCTACACCTTC.

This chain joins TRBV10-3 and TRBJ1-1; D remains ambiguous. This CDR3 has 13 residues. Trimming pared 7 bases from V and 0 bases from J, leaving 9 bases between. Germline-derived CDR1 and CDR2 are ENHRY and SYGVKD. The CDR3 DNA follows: TGTGCCATCACCTCAGGCTTGAACACTGAAGCTTTCTTT. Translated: CAITSGLNTEAFF.

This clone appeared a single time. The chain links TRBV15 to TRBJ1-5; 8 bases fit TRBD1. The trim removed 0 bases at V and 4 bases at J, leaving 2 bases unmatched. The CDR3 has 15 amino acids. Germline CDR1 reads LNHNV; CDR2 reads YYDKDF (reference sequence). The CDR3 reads CATSREGQVNQPQHF. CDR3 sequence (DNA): TGTGCCACCAGCAGAGAGGGACAGGTTAATCAGCCCCAGCATTTT.

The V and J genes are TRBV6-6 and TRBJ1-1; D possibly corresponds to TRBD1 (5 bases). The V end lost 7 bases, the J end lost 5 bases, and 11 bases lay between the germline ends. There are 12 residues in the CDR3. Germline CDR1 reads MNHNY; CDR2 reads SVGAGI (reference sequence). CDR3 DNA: TGTGCCAGCACCTCGGGGGGGACTGAAGCTTTCTTT. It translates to CASTSGGTEAFF.

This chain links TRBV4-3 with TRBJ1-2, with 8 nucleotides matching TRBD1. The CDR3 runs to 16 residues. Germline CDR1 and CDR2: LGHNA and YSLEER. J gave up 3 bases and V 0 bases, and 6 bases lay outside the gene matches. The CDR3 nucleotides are TGCGCCAGCAGCCAAGATCGGACAGGGCGCGACTATGGCTACACCTTC. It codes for CASSQDRTGRDYGYTF.